This TCR beta chain was identified in a study of Graves' ophthalmopathy and Graves' hyperthyroidism. The CDR3 length is 19 residues. V shed 0 bases and J 2 bases; nucleotides not matched to a gene: 10. From germline, CDR1 is SGHRS and CDR2 YFSETQ. A few counts support this clonotype. Scientists amplified the TCR beta CDR3 regions from RNA transcripts. First-round RT-PCR employed HTBI primers, with a second-round multiplex PCR after it. In TCRdb, the multiplex PCR reads were re-called with MiXCR into one record per CDR3 protein. The sample comprises hundreds of thousands of distinct CDR3 sequences, about two fifths of which are singletons, and roughly 3% rests with the top ten. In donors with ophthalmopathy, activity was moderate-to-severe, with CAS ≥3, NOSPECS ≥4 and duration under 3 months. Diagnoses were established from clinical symptoms, serum thyroxine, TRAb, thyroid ultrasound and orbital computed tomography.

Source material: peripheral blood. The sequence was collected from an adult man with Graves' ophthalmopathy. The chain carries TRBV5-1 and TRBJ2-7, with 14 bases matching TRBD2. The CDR3 coding sequence is TGCGCCAGCAGCTTGGGTCCGACTAGCGGGAGGGCCCAGGCCTACGAGCAGTACTTC. It specifies CASSLGPTSGRAQAYEQYF.